This TCR beta chain appears in the sequencing data of a study of immune evolution from preneoplasia to lung adenocarcinoma. Study-wide findings and caveats: Normal lung had highest clonality; later lesions appeared denser, more diverse. Top clone frequencies peaked in normal lung, apparently declining through invasive adenocarcinoma.

The V end lost 0 bases, the J end lost 11 bases, and 10 bases lay between the germline ends. The CDR3 loop spans 12 amino acids. Germline CDR1 is SGHVS and CDR2 is FQNEAQ. With regard to this clone: Its antigen is not identified.

Each case's diagnosis was confirmed by two pathologists on H&E. Nucleic acids came from premalignant or tumor cells enriched by macro-dissection. Assay used: immunoSEQ multiplex PCR; TCRdb lists only in-frame clones, some missing. This repertoire shows more than 13,000 clones, 80% found once; its top ten account for 4.9%. This chain joins TRBV7-8 and TRBJ1-1, with D possibly being TRBD1 (5 bases). This clonotype was sampled from a person between 65 and 80 years old with lung adenocarcinoma. The sequencing input was FFPE minimally invasive lung adenocarcinoma tissue. CDR3 amino acids: CASSLAQGTAFF. The CDR3, as DNA: TGTGCCAGCAGCTTAGCGCAGGGAACGGCTTTCTTT.